This note documents a single T cell receptor (beta chain) sequence. Antigen specificity is unknown. This sample was included in a study of cytomegalovirus exposure and HLA in healthy donors. General study results and limits: A later look showed TCR association rates differing by HLA locus, highest for DRB1 and lowest for HLA-C. It was reportedly the case that the classifier diagnosed cytomegalovirus status with high specificity and sensitivity. Later analysis identified a missense DCLRE1C variant that was linked to TCR beta V- and J-gene trimming.

Looked up from germline, CDR1 is MNHEY and CDR2 is SVGAGI. The CDR3 loop spans 16 amino acids. The ends lost 2 bases at V and 5 bases at J; junction bases unmatched: 5. The primer mix had 60 Vbeta and 13 Jbeta primers. Sequenced by immunoSEQ multiplex PCR; TCRdb stores in-frame clones only, minus some. The sample comprises 150,000 to 200,000 clones, 75% to 85% of which are singletons, and 12% to 15% rests with the top ten. The rearrangement joins TRBV6-5 to TRBJ2-7; 14 bases align to TRBD2. Material: PBMCs. The source is a woman younger than 45 in good health and CMV-seropositive. DNA of the CDR3: TGTGCCAGCAGTTACCCTCGGGGACTAGCGGGAGACGAGCAGTACTTC. It encodes CASSYPRGLAGDEQYF.